This T cell receptor beta chain derives from a study of blood T cell repertoires in COVID-19. Looking at the study overall: COVID-19 samples, acute and convalescent, were from the United States, Italy and Spain.

The CDR3 runs to 16 residues. Trimming took 5 bases from V and 0 from J; bases not matched to a gene: 7. In germline, CDR1 is SGHNT, CDR2 YYREEE (reference sequence). The authors' processing: Using reference gene primer amplification, nucleated cell counts were estimated. TCRdb's copy holds only in-frame clones and misses some; the assay was immunoSEQ multiplex PCR. V and J calls and clone size come straight from that table; D and trimming were deduced from the DNA. The sample gives about 26,000 clones, more than 85% of which show up once; about 2% is in the top ten. This sequence was found in a human donor in a cohort sampled during active COVID-19. The sample comprised peripheral blood. This chain uses TRBV5-4 with TRBJ2-1; 8 nucleotides line up with TRBD2. This CDR3 is CASRPTGTSSYNEQFF. CDR3 coding DNA: TGTGCCAGCAGGCCCACAGGGACTAGCTCCTACAATGAGCAGTTCTTC.